One and the same sample provided the 27 T cell receptor beta chains below, sequenced in a study of blood T cell repertoires in COVID-19. Sequenced by immunoSEQ multiplex PCR; TCRdb stores in-frame clones only, minus some. The sample shows about 28,000 clones, roughly 89% of them seen only once. Input material: peripheral blood. Every receptor here comes from a human donor with acute or convalescent COVID-19. The donor label of this sample is uncertain.

This rearrangement joins TRBV3-1 (or the pseudogene TRBV3-2) to TRBJ2-2, with D possibly matching TRBD1 (6 bases). CDR3 length: 17 amino acids. Trimming cost V 1 base and J 4 bases, with 16 bases left between them. Germline V CDR1 and CDR2: LGHDT, YNNKEL (reference sequence). CDR3 nucleotide sequence: TGTGCCAGCAGCCAAGTCGGGGACATTAGGAGCACCGGGGAGCTGTTTTTT. Protein: CASSQVGDIRSTGELFF.

J is TRBJ2-5 and V is TRBV27, with a tentative D call TRBD1 (5 bases). The CDR3 totals 14 residues. V shed 2 bases and J shed 5 bases, with 12 bases lying between them. Germline CDR1 MNHEY, CDR2 SMNVEV (reference sequence). The CDR3 protein is CASSLRQPRETQYF. CDR3 sequence (DNA): TGTGCCAGCAGTTTAAGACAGCCCCGGGAGACCCAGTACTTC.

The CDR3 region is CASSSSGLGEKLFF. Written as DNA, the CDR3 is TGTGCCAGCAGTTCTTCAGGGTTGGGGGAAAAACTGTTTTTT. J is TRBJ1-4 and V is TRBV6-5; TRBD1 is a possible D gene (5 bases). This CDR3 region has 14 residues. The germline V and J ends were trimmed by 4 bases and 8 bases, with 14 bases remaining between them. Germline values: CDR1 MNHEY, CDR2 SVGAGI.

The rearrangement links TRBV10-2 to TRBJ2-4; 9 bases are a match to TRBD1. This CDR3 comprises 16 residues. Germline assignment: CDR1 WSHSY and CDR2 SAAADI. Trimming removed 7 bases from V and 2 bases from J; junction bases left unmatched: 9. In DNA, the CDR3 is TGCGCCAGCACCGAGGGGACAGGGATCACCAAAAACATTCAGTACTTC. Its protein product is CASTEGTGITKNIQYF.

This rearrangement joins TRBV11-2 to TRBJ2-7; D unclear. The CDR3 spans 13 residues. Germline values: CDR1 SGHAT, CDR2 FQNNGV. The germline V and J ends were trimmed by 2 bases and 9 bases, with 14 bases remaining between them. CDR3 region: CASSLNEALPQYF. For the CDR3, the DNA is TGTGCCAGCAGCTTAAATGAGGCACTTCCGCAGTACTTC. Drawing the rest from reference TRBV11-2 and TRBJ2-7, the complete variable domain is EAGVAQSPRYKIIEKRQSVAFWCNPISGHATLYWYQQILGQGPKLLIQFQNNGVVDDSQLPKDRFSAERLKGVDSTLKIQPAKLEDSAVYLCASSLNEALPQYFGPGTRLTVT.

This rearrangement joins TRBV30 to TRBJ2-3, with TRBD2 identical over 10 bases. The V segment lost 6 bases and the J segment 8 bases; nucleotides outside the gene matches: 8. The CDR3 sequence is 13 residues long. Germline V gene data show CDR1 as GTSNPN and CDR2 as SVGIG (reference sequence). The CDR3 nucleotides read TGTGCCTGTCAAGTGGTAGCGGGAGGTACGCAGTATTTT. It is translated as CACQVVAGGTQYF.

The chain links TRBV2 to TRBJ1-1, with D uncertain. Deletions cut 7 bases from V and 0 bases from J, with 12 bases between. The CDR3 is 14 amino acids. CDR1 and CDR2 (germline): SNHLY, FYNNEI. The CDR3 is CASNPLAVNTEAFF. The CDR3 nucleotides are TGTGCCAGCAACCCGCTGGCTGTGAACACTGAAGCTTTCTTT.

The CDR3 reads CASRGAPFDEQFF. Written as DNA, the CDR3 is TGTGCCAGTCGCGGGGCGCCCTTCGATGAGCAGTTCTTC. This chain links TRBV19 with TRBJ2-1; TRBD2 might be the D (6 bases). Germline CDR1 and CDR2: LNHDA and SQIVND (reference sequence). CDR3 length: 13 residues. V was cut by 8 bases and J by 8 bases, with 16 bases left in between. Supplemented by reference TRBV19 and TRBJ2-1, the full variable domain reads DGGITQSPKYLFRKEGQNVTLSCEQNLNHDAMYWYRQDPGQGLRLIYYSQIVNDFQKGDIAEGYSVSREKKESFPLTVTSAQKNPTAFYLCASRGAPFDEQFFGPGTRLTVL.

The rearrangement uses TRBV24-1 and TRBJ1-2; tentative D call: TRBD1 (6 bases). Germline V CDR1 and CDR2: KGHDR, SFDVKD. The CDR3 contains 13 residues. V was clipped by 6 bases and J by 8 bases, with 15 bases between them. The chain's CDR3 is CATSLRGFGGYTF. In DNA, the CDR3 is TGTGCCACCAGTCTCAGGGGATTCGGCGGCTACACCTTC.

As DNA, the CDR3 is TGTGCCAGCAGCGTAGTGTCTAGCCTTAGCACAGATACGCAGTATTTT. Amino acids: CASSVVSSLSTDTQYF. The chain carries TRBV9 and TRBJ2-3, with a possible D match to TRBD2 (5 bases). The CDR3 loop spans 16 amino acids. The V end was cut by 0 bases, the J end by 0 bases, with 11 bases between. Per the germline V gene, CDR1 is SGDLS and CDR2 is YYNGEE.

The gene calls are TRBV4-1 and TRBJ2-1; D ambiguous. Germline CDR1 reads MGHRA; CDR2 reads YSYEKL. V gave up 1 base and J gave up 2 bases, with 9 bases separating them. The CDR3 covers 15 residues. CDR3 loop: CASSQALVTYNEQFF. The CDR3 region has the DNA TGCGCCAGCAGCCAAGCGTTAGTAACCTACAATGAGCAGTTCTTC.

The V gene is TRBV29-1, the J gene TRBJ1-3, with 11 bases lining up with TRBD1. J was trimmed by 3 bases and V by 7 bases; bases with no gene match: 5. CDR3 size: 14 residues. CDR1 is SQVTM and CDR2 is ANQGSEA in the germline V gene. The CDR3, as DNA: TGCAGCGCAACCGGGACAGGGGGTGGAAACACCATATATTTT. This translates into CSATGTGGGNTIYF.

The rearrangement links TRBV19 to TRBJ1-5, with 9 bases matching TRBD1. CDR1 is LNHDA, CDR2 SQIVND, per germline (reference sequence). V trimming: 6 bases; J trimming: 7 bases; junction bases outside the gene matches: 4. The CDR3 has 13 amino acids. Written as DNA, the CDR3 is TGTGCCAGTAGGGACAGGGGAAGACAGCCCCAGCATTTT. Protein: CASRDRGRQPQHF.

The rearrangement links TRBV5-1 to TRBJ2-3; D may be TRBD1 (5 bases). The germline V gene has CDR1 SGHRS and CDR2 YFSETQ. Deletions cut 5 bases from V and 2 bases from J, with 12 bases between. The CDR3 is 14 residues long. The DNA of the CDR3 is TGCGCCAGCAGAGGACACGCAACCACAGATACGCAGTATTTT. Translating gives CASRGHATTDTQYF.

The chain is built from TRBV5-5 and TRBJ2-7, with TRBD1 matching 7 bases. V shed 0 bases, J shed 3 bases, and the junction held 9 bases outside the gene matches. The CDR3 runs 16 residues. Germline V gene data show CDR1 as SGHKS and CDR2 as YYEKEE (reference sequence). This chain's CDR3 is CASSLGGGAVSYEQYF. The DNA for the CDR3 is TGTGCCAGCAGCTTGGGAGGGGGCGCGGTCAGCTACGAGCAGTACTTC.

This clone was seen once. The rearrangement links TRBV24-1 to TRBJ2-2, with 9 bases identical to TRBD1. The CDR3 length is 15 residues. Germline trimming cut 9 bases from V and 1 base from J; bases unmatched to any gene: 5. CDR1 and CDR2 (germline): KGHDR, SFDVKD. The CDR3 is CATADRGGNTGELFF. The CDR3 coding sequence is TGTGCCACCGCCGACAGGGGGGGGAACACCGGGGAGCTGTTTTTT.

The chain recombines TRBV12-1 with TRBJ2-5; the D call in the table, TRBD2, was not verified against the DNA. TRBV12-1 is a listed pseudogene. This CDR3 has 16 amino acids. The CDR3, as DNA: TGTGCCAGCCAAAATTGCTTAGCGGGGGCCGGGGAGACCCAGTACTTC. Its protein product is CASQNCLAGAGETQYF.

The chain joins TRBV21-1 to TRBJ2-5; the tabulated D call, TRBD2, remains unverified against the DNA. TRBV21-1 is classified as a pseudogene. This CDR3 has 19 residues. CDR3 sequence: CASSKYPNRPREESETQYF. Here the CDR3 DNA reads TGTGCCAGCAGCAAATATCCTAATCGGCCCAGGGAGGAAAGTGAGACCCAGTACTTC.

The V and J genes are TRBV10-1 and TRBJ2-3, with TRBD1 identical over 9 bases. With V trimmed by 0 bases and J by 4 bases, 2 bases remained unmatched. The CDR3 contains 15 residues. In germline, CDR1 is WNHNN, CDR2 SYGVQD (reference sequence). The CDR3 here is CASSESGQGADTQYF. CDR3 DNA sequence: TGCGCCAGCAGTGAGTCGGGACAGGGTGCAGATACGCAGTATTTT.

This clone has a single count. The chain is built from TRBV14 and TRBJ1-4; D possibly corresponds to TRBD1 (5 bases). The CDR3 is made up of 12 amino acids. Looked up from germline, CDR1 is SGHDN and CDR2 is FVKESK. V lost 5 bases and J 7 bases, leaving 8 bases between the germline ends. The CDR3 loop is CASSGGVEKLFF. DNA of the CDR3: TGTGCCAGCAGCGGAGGGGTTGAAAAACTGTTTTTT.

This chain joins TRBV5-1 and TRBJ2-2; 11 positions agree with TRBD1. V lost 2 bases to trimming and J lost 1 base; unmatched junction nucleotides: 7. Germline V gives CDR1 SGHRS, CDR2 YFSETQ. CDR3 size: 18 residues. CDR3 region: CASSFGTGGSKNTGELFF. For the CDR3, the DNA is TGCGCCAGCAGCTTCGGGACAGGGGGATCTAAGAACACCGGGGAGCTGTTTTTT.

V usage is TRBV11-2 and J usage is TRBJ2-2; 9 bases are a match to TRBD1. This CDR3 is 15 amino acids long. V was clipped by 6 bases and J by 6 bases; unmatched bases: 8. Looked up from germline, CDR1 is SGHAT and CDR2 is FQNNGV. Written as DNA, the CDR3 is TGTGCCAGCAGTTCGACAGGGGGAACGGCCGGGGAGCTGTTTTTT. It specifies CASSSTGGTAGELFF. Variable domain in full (rest from reference TRBV11-2 and TRBJ2-2): EAGVAQSPRYKIIEKRQSVAFWCNPISGHATLYWYQQILGQGPKLLIQFQNNGVVDDSQLPKDRFSAERLKGVDSTLKIQPAKLEDSAVYLCASSSTGGTAGELFFGEGSRLTVL.

The chain couples TRBV7-3 to TRBJ2-3, with TRBD2 matching over 7 bases. There are 16 residues in the CDR3. After removal of 0 bases from V and 7 bases from J, the junction contained 10 bases not matched to a gene. Per the germline V gene, CDR1 is SGHTA and CDR2 is FQGTGA. The CDR3 DNA sequence: TGTGCCAGCAGCTTAACTAGCTCGAACGGGGGGTATACGCAGTATTTT. Protein product: CASSLTSSNGGYTQYF.

The chain has TRBV3-1 (or the pseudogene TRBV3-2) and TRBJ1-5; the D gene is possibly TRBD1 (6 bases). This CDR3 is 15 amino acids long. V was pared by 0 bases and J by 2 bases, with 8 bases between. From germline, CDR1 is LGHDT and CDR2 YNNKEL (reference sequence). In DNA form, the CDR3 reads TGTGCCAGCAGCCAAGAGGCAGGGGGCAATCAGCCCCAGCATTTT. This encodes CASSQEAGGNQPQHF.

The chain has TRBV2 and TRBJ1-6; TRBD1 matches 9 bases. J was trimmed by 9 bases and V by 0 bases; bases with no gene match: 6. The length of the CDR3 is 16 residues. CDR1 SNHLY and CDR2 FYNNEI come from the germline V gene. CDR3: CASSEAPGTGFSPLHF. Written as DNA, the CDR3 is TGTGCCAGCAGTGAAGCTCCCGGGACAGGGTTTTCACCCCTCCACTTT. Supplemented by reference TRBV2 and TRBJ1-6, the full variable domain reads EPEVTQTPSHQVTQMGQEVILRCVPISNHLYFYWYRQILGQKVEFLVSFYNNEISEKSEIFDDQFSVERPDGSNFTLKIRSTKLEDSAMYFCASSEAPGTGFSPLHFGNGTRLTVT.

The J gene is TRBJ1-2, the V gene TRBV12-1. TRBV12-1 counts as a pseudogene. The CDR3 spans 17 residues. The CDR3 DNA follows: TGTGCCAGCGTCCAAGATAGATTTTCTACCTTGAACTATGGCTACACCTTC. Protein: CASVQDRFSTLNYGYTF.

About this clone: This CDR3 fails to terminate in the conserved phenylalanine or tryptophan, so it likely reflects a read error. The DNA is left out, because the CDR3 cannot be placed on it with certainty; the CDR3 is given as TCRdb lists it. The chain joins TRBV28 to TRBJ2-7; the table's TRBD1 call for D was not verified on the DNA. Germline CDR1 is MDHEN and CDR2 is SYDVKM. The CDR3 is 12 amino acids long, termini counted. The CDR3 spells CASTSPSGTVLL.